What follows describes a single T cell receptor beta chain. This specimen comes from a study of identical twins. Each CDR3 protein is one row after TCRdb ran MiXCR on the 5' RACE reads. The data show approximately 550,000 distinct CDR3 sequences, about a fifth seen once. The same data also contributed to another study, on yellow fever vaccine responses in identical twins.

This receptor was identified in a woman under 30 in good health. Sequencing used CD4+ T cells sorted from blood.

CDR3 sequence reads: CASSPWTGAETQYF. CDR3 bases: TGTGCCAGCAGCCCATGGACAGGGGCCGAGACCCAGTACTTC. The rearrangement joins TRBV7-2 to TRBJ2-5; 9 bases fit TRBD1. This CDR3 region has 14 residues. CDR1 is SGHTA and CDR2 is FQGNSA in the germline V gene. V lost 5 bases, J lost 5 bases, and 6 bases stayed unmatched.